The rows below give T cell receptor beta chains drawn from one sample of a study of blood T cell repertoires in COVID-19. Sequencing used immunoSEQ multiplex PCR; TCRdb keeps in-frame clones, though not all of them. The sample shows tens of thousands of clones, roughly four fifths of them seen only once. Source material: peripheral blood. The receptors were sampled from a woman aged 55-70 years with acute or convalescent COVID-19. CDR3s include the opening cysteine and the closing phenylalanine or tryptophan. Each record gives: CDR3 protein, CDR3 DNA, D gene, clone size, V gene, J gene. A D gene is named only where the DNA matches it firmly. Size values are once, few and many counts, or a class for expanded clones, and some rows have none.

CDR3aa: CASSWGTSGTGELFF
CDR3nt: TGTGCCAGCAGCTGGGGGACTAGCGGCACCGGGGAGCTGTTTTTT
d_gene: TRBD2
abundance: -
v_gene: TRBV11-2
j_gene: TRBJ2-2

CDR3aa: CASSHRDRRTDTQYF
CDR3nt: TGTGCCAGCAGCCACCGGGACAGGCGCACAGATACGCAGTATTTT
d_gene: TRBD1
abundance: -
v_gene: TRBV11-2
j_gene: TRBJ2-3

CDR3aa: CASSLGHRTDTQYF
CDR3nt: TGCGCCAGCAGCTTGGGACACCGCACAGATACGCAGTATTTT
d_gene: -
abundance: -
v_gene: TRBV5-1
j_gene: TRBJ2-3

CDR3aa: CASSLEQGVGYTF
CDR3nt: TGCGCCAGCAGCTTGGAACAGGGTGTAGGCTACACCTTC
d_gene: -
abundance: -
v_gene: TRBV5-1
j_gene: TRBJ1-2

CDR3aa: CASSLRIRQGREAQHF
CDR3nt: TGTGCCAGCAGCCTAAGAATCCGACAGGGGAGAGAGGCCCAGCATTTT
d_gene: TRBD1
abundance: -
v_gene: TRBV5-6
j_gene: TRBJ1-5

CDR3aa: CASSPGQINQPQHF
CDR3nt: TGTGCCAGCTCACCAGGACAGATCAATCAGCCCCAGCATTTT
d_gene: -
abundance: once
v_gene: TRBV18
j_gene: TRBJ1-5

CDR3aa: CATSQLRAGGPWNEQFF
CDR3nt: TGTGCCACCAGCCAACTGAGAGCGGGGGGGCCTTGGAATGAGCAGTTCTTC
d_gene: TRBD2
abundance: -
v_gene: TRBV15
j_gene: TRBJ2-1

CDR3aa: CASSPRVQGRYEQYF
CDR3nt: TGCGCCAGCAGTCCCCGAGTACAGGGGCGATACGAGCAGTACTTC
d_gene: TRBD1
abundance: -
v_gene: TRBV23-1
j_gene: TRBJ2-7

CDR3aa: CASSPGEGGRMNTEAFF
CDR3nt: TGTGCCAGCTCCCCTGGGGAAGGGGGCAGAATGAACACTGAAGCTTTCTTT
d_gene: TRBD1
abundance: -
v_gene: TRBV18
j_gene: TRBJ1-1

CDR3aa: CASSPPGTAYEQYF
CDR3nt: TGTGCCAGCTCACCTCCCGGGACAGCCTACGAGCAGTACTTC
d_gene: TRBD1
abundance: -
v_gene: TRBV18
j_gene: TRBJ2-7

CDR3aa: CATRDFGDTEAFF
CDR3nt: TGTGCCACGAGGGATTTTGGAGACACTGAAGCTTTCTTT
d_gene: -
abundance: many
v_gene: TRBV10-3
j_gene: TRBJ1-1

CDR3aa: CASSFSGGNTEAFF
CDR3nt: TGCGCCAGCAGCTTTTCAGGGGGAAACACTGAAGCTTTCTTT
d_gene: TRBD1
abundance: -
v_gene: TRBV5-1
j_gene: TRBJ1-1

CDR3aa: CASSSVSRGRHLFF
CDR3nt: TGCGCCAGCAGCTCAGTCTCCAGGGGGCGACACCTGTTTTTT
d_gene: TRBD1
abundance: -
v_gene: TRBV5-1
j_gene: TRBJ1-4

CDR3aa: CASSRGEDTQYF
CDR3nt: TGTGCCAGCAGCCGTGGGGAGGATACGCAGTATTTT
d_gene: -
abundance: -
v_gene: TRBV6-5
j_gene: TRBJ2-3

CDR3aa: CASSPPTGGLSYEQYF
CDR3nt: TGTGCCAGCTCACCACCGACGGGGGGCCTCTCCTACGAGCAGTACTTC
d_gene: -
abundance: few
v_gene: TRBV18
j_gene: TRBJ2-7

CDR3aa: CAISLGQGSYGYTF
CDR3nt: TGTGCCATCAGTCTGGGACAGGGAAGCTATGGCTACACCTTC
d_gene: TRBD1
abundance: -
v_gene: TRBV10-3
j_gene: TRBJ1-2

CDR3aa: CASAGGDGYTF
CDR3nt: TGTGCCAGTGCAGGGGGAGATGGCTACACCTTC
d_gene: TRBD1
abundance: -
v_gene: TRBV19
j_gene: TRBJ1-2

CDR3aa: CASSDTGGYGYTF
CDR3nt: TGTGCCAGCAGTGATACAGGGGGATATGGCTACACCTTC
d_gene: TRBD1
abundance: -
v_gene: TRBV2
j_gene: TRBJ1-2

CDR3aa: CASSAPGRGEQYF
CDR3nt: TGTGCCAGCAGTGCCCCGGGGCGGGGAGAGCAGTACTTC
d_gene: -
abundance: -
v_gene: TRBV12-3/TRBV12-4
j_gene: TRBJ2-7

CDR3aa: CASSRDRDSYEQYF
CDR3nt: TGTGCCAGCTCGCGGGACAGGGACTCCTACGAGCAGTACTTC
d_gene: TRBD1
abundance: few
v_gene: TRBV18
j_gene: TRBJ2-7

CDR3aa: CASSPLYPGGGPYGYTF
CDR3nt: TGTGCCAGCAGCCCTTTATACCCGGGAGGGGGCCCATATGGCTACACCTTC
d_gene: TRBD1
abundance: -
v_gene: TRBV4-2
j_gene: TRBJ1-2

CDR3aa: CASSSPQTGGIYTF
CDR3nt: TGTGCCAGTAGTAGCCCTCAGACAGGCGGCATCTACACCTTC
d_gene: -
abundance: -
v_gene: TRBV19
j_gene: TRBJ1-2

CDR3aa: CAWSVPPTYEQYF
CDR3nt: TGTGCCTGGAGTGTTCCACCTACCTACGAGCAGTACTTC
d_gene: -
abundance: -
v_gene: TRBV30
j_gene: TRBJ2-7

CDR3aa: CASSLGRGGTDTQYF
CDR3nt: TGCGCCAGCAGCTTGGGCCGGGGTGGAACAGATACGCAGTATTTT
d_gene: -
abundance: once
v_gene: TRBV5-1
j_gene: TRBJ2-3

CDR3aa: CASSSGQGGNEQFF
CDR3nt: TGCGCCAGCAGCTCGGGACAGGGGGGCAATGAGCAGTTCTTC
d_gene: TRBD1
abundance: -
v_gene: TRBV5-1
j_gene: TRBJ2-1

CDR3aa: CASLSQRGVGYF
CDR3nt: TGTGCCAGCCTGTCGCAGCGGGGGGTGGGGTACTTC
d_gene: TRBD2
abundance: -
v_gene: TRBV2
j_gene: TRBJ2-7